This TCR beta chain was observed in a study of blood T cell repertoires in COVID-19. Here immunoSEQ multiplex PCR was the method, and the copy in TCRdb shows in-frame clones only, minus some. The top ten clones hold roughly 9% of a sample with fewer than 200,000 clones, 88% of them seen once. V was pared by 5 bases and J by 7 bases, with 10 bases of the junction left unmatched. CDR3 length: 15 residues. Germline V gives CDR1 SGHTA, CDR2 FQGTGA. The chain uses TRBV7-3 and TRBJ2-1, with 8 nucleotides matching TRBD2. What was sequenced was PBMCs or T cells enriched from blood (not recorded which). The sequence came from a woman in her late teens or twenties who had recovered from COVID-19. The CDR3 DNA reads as TGTGCCAGCAGCCCCTCCGGGGGGGCTGGGAATGAGCAGTTCTTC. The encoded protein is CASSPSGGAGNEQFF.